This T cell receptor beta chain was recorded in a study of cytomegalovirus exposure and HLA in healthy donors. Study-wide points: The classifier was said to identify cytomegalovirus status with high specificity and sensitivity. In vitro assays verified that a few CMV-associated chains recognized CMV antigens specifically.

The table came from immunoSEQ multiplex PCR; TCRdb's copy has only in-frame clones and leaves some out. The table records 60,000 to 75,000 clones, 90% to 96% of them present only once. Remarks on this clone: The antigen is undetermined.

Separate from the approximately 700-subject first cohort was the roughly 130-subject validation cohort, to which the donors belonged. Germline loops: CDR1 WNHNN, CDR2 SYGVQD (reference sequence). V lost 4 bases and J lost 0, with 13 bases in between. The CDR3 has 16 amino acids. The sequenced material came from PBMCs. This clonotype was sampled from a man younger than 35 in good health and CMV-seronegative. The chain combines TRBV10-1 with TRBJ2-1, with D tentatively TRBD2 (5 bases). The CDR3 sequence is CASSARRASSYNEQFF. The CDR3 coding sequence is TGCGCCAGCAGTGCTCGGCGGGCAAGCTCCTACAATGAGCAGTTCTTC.